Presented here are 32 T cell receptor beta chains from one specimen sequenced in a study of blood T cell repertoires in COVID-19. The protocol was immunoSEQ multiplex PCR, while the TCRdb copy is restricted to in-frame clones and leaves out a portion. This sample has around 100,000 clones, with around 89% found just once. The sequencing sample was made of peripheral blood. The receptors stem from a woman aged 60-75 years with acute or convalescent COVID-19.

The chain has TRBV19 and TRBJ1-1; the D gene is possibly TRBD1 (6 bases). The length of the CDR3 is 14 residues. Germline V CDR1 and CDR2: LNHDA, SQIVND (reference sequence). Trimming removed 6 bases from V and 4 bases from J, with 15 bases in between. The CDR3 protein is CASRTGSLTTEAFF. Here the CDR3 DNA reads TGTGCCAGTAGGACAGGCAGCTTGACCACTGAAGCTTTCTTT.

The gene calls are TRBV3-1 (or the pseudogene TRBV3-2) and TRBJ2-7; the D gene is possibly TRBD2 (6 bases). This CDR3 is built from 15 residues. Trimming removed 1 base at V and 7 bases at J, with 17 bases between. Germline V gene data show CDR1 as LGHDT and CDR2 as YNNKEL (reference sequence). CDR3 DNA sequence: TGTGCCAGCAGCCAAGTCGGGAGAGTTCGTAGGGAGCAGTACTTC. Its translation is CASSQVGRVRREQYF.

This CDR3 reads CASSRGQGGLGEQFF. CDR3 in DNA: TGCGCCAGCAGCCGGGGACAGGGTGGCCTGGGCGAGCAGTTCTTC. This chain connects TRBV5-1 to TRBJ2-1; 9 bases agree with TRBD1. The CDR3 contains 15 residues. V gave up 4 bases and J gave up 10 bases; unmatched junction bases: 12. Germline CDR1 reads SGHRS; CDR2 reads YFSETQ.

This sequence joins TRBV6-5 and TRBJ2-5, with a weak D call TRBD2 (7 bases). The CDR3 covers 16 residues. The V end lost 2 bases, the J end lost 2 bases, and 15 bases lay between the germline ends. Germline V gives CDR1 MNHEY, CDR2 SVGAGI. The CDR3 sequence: CASSYPAGRGQETQYF. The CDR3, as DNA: TGTGCCAGCAGTTACCCAGCGGGAAGGGGGCAAGAGACCCAGTACTTC.

For the CDR3, the DNA is TGTGCCAGCAGCTCCCCAAGCGGATTGGGCTACGAGCAGTACTTC. Translation gives CASSSPSGLGYEQYF. The chain couples TRBV7-2 to TRBJ2-7, with D maybe TRBD2 (5 bases). The V and J ends lost 4 bases and 3 bases respectively, with 16 bases between them. The CDR3 extends over 15 amino acids. Germline-derived CDR1 and CDR2 are SGHTA and FQGNSA.

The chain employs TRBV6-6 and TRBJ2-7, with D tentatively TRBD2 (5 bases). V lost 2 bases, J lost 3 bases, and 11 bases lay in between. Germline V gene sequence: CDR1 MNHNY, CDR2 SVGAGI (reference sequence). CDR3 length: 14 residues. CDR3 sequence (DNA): TGTGCCAGCAGTTACGGAGGAAACGACTACGAGCAGTACGTC. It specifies CASSYGGNDYEQYV.

CDR3 coding DNA: TGCGCCAGCAGCTGGGGAGGGGGAGGCTACGAGCAGTACTTC. The encoded protein is CASSWGGGGYEQYF. This chain uses TRBV5-1 with TRBJ2-7, with D possibly being TRBD2 (7 bases). Trimming shortened V by 3 bases and J by 3 bases, and 13 bases separated the two germline ends. The CDR3 consists of 14 residues. Germline V lookup: CDR1 SGHRS, CDR2 YFSETQ.

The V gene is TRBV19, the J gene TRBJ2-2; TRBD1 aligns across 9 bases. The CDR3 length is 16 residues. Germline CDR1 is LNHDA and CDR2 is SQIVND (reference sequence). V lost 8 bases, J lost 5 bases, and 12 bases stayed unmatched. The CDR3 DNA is TGTGCCAGTTCCGCCTCGGGACAGGGTTTGACCGGGGAGCTGTTTTTT. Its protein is CASSASGQGLTGELFF.

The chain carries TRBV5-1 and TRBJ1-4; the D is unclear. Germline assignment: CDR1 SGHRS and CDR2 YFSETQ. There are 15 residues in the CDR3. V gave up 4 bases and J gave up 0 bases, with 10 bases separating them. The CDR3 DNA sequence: TGCGCCAGCAGCCCGAACAGAGCAACTAATGAAAAACTGTTTTTT. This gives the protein CASSPNRATNEKLFF. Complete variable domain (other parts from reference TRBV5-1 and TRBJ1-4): KAGVTQTPRYLIKTRGQQVTLSCSPISGHRSVSWYQQTPGQGLQFLFEYFSETQRNKGNFPGRFSGRQFSNSRSEMNVSTLELGDSALYLCASSPNRATNEKLFFGSGTQLSVL.

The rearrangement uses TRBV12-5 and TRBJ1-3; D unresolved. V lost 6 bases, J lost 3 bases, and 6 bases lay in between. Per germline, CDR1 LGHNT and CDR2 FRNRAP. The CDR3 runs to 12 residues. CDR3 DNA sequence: TGTGCTAGTGGCCGAGATGGAAACACCATATATTTT. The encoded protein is CASGRDGNTIYF.

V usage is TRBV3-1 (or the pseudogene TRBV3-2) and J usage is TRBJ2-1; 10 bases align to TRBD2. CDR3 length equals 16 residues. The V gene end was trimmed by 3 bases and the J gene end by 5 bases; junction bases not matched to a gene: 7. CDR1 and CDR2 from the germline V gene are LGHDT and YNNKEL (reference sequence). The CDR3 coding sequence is TGTGCCAGCAGCCAGGAACTAGCGGGAAGCCACAATGAGCAGTTCTTC. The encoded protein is CASSQELAGSHNEQFF.

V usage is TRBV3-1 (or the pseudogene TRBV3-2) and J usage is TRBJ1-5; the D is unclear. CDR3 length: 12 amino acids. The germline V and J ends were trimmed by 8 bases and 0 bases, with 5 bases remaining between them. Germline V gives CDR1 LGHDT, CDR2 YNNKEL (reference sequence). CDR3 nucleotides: TGTGCCAGCTCCTTTAGCAATCAGCCCCAGCATTTT. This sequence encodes CASSFSNQPQHF.

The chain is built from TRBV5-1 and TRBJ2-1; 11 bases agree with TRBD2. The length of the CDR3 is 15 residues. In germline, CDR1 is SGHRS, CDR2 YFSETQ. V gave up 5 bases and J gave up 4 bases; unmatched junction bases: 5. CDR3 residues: CASSLLAGEYNEQFF. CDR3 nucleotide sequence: TGCGCCAGCAGTTTACTAGCGGGAGAGTACAATGAGCAGTTCTTC.

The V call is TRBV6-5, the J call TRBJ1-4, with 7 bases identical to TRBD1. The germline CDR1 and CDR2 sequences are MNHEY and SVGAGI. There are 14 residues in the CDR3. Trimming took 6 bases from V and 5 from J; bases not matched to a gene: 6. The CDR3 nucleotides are TGTGCCAGCAGGTCGGGACAGCCAAATGAAAAACTGTTTTTT. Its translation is CASRSGQPNEKLFF.

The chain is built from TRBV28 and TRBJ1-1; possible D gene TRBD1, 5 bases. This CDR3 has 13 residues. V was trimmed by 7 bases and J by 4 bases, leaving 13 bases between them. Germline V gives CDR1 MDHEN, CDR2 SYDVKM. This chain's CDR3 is CASTVQALTEAFF. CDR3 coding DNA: TGTGCCAGCACCGTACAGGCCCTCACTGAAGCTTTCTTT.

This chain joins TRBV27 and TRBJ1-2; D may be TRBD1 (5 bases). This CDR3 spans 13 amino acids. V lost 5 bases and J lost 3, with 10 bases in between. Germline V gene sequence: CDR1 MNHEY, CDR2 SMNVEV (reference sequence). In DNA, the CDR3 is TGTGCCAGCAGTATGCAGGGTTACTATGGCTACACCTTC. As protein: CASSMQGYYGYTF.

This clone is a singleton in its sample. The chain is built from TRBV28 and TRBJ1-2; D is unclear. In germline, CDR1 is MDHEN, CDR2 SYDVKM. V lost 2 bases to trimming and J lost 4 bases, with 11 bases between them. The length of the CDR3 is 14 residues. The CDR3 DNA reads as TGTGCCAGCAGTTTAGGCAGGACTTCCTATGGCTACACCTTC. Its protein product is CASSLGRTSYGYTF.

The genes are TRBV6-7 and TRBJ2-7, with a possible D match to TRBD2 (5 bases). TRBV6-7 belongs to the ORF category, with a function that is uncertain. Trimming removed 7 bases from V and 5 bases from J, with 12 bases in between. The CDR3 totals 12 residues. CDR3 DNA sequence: TGTGCCAGCAACGGAGGAAAACACGAGCAGTACGTC. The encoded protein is CASNGGKHEQYV.

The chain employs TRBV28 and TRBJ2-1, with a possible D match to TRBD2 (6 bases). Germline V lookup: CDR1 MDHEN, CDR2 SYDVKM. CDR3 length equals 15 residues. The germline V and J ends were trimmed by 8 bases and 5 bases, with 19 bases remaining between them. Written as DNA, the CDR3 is TGTGCCAGCCAAGACCCGGGGGACGGGGACAATGAGCAGTTCTTC. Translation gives CASQDPGDGDNEQFF. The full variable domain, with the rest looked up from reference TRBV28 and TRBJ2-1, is DVKVTQSSRYLVKRTGEKVFLECVQDMDHENMFWYRQDPGLGLRLIYFSYDVKMKEKGDIPEGYSVSREKKERFSLILESASTNQTSMYLCASQDPGDGDNEQFFGPGTRLTVL.

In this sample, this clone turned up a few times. The CDR3 sequence: CASSTFDRMNTEAFF. Written as DNA, the CDR3 is TGTGCCAGCAGCACCTTTGACAGGATGAACACTGAAGCTTTCTTT. The chain couples TRBV9 to TRBJ1-1; a weak D match, TRBD1 (6 bases). The CDR3 loop spans 15 amino acids. The V gene's germline CDR1 is SGDLS and CDR2 YYNGEE. The V end lost 4 bases, the J end lost 0 bases, and 13 bases lay between the germline ends.

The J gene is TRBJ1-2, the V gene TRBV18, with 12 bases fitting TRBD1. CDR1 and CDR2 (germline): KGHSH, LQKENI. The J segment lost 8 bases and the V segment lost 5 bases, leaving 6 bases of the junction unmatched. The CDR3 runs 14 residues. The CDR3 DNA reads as TGTGCCAGCTCAAGGGGACAGGGGGCAGGCGGCTACACCTTC. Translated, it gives CASSRGQGAGGYTF.

CDR3 region: CASSRDSLNTEAFF. CDR3 nucleotide sequence: TGTGCCAGTAGTAGGGACAGTCTGAACACTGAAGCTTTCTTT. The rearrangement joins TRBV19 to TRBJ1-1; 7 bases match TRBD1. The CDR3 runs 14 residues. Per germline, CDR1 LNHDA and CDR2 SQIVND (reference sequence). V lost 4 bases and J lost 0; bases outside the gene matches: 2.

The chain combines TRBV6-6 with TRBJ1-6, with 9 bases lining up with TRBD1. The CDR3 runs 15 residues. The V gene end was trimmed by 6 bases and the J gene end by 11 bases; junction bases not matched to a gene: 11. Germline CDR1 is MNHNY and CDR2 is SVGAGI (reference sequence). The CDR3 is CASRPPGTGNPPLHF. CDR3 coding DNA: TGTGCCAGCAGACCCCCCGGGACAGGGAATCCACCCCTCCACTTT.

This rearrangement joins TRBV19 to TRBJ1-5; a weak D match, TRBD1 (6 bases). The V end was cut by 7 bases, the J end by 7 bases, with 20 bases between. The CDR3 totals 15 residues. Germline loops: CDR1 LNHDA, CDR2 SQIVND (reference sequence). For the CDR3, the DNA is TGTGCCAGTATAGCCCAAGGGGGAAAGGGCCAGCCCCAGCATTTT. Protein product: CASIAQGGKGQPQHF.

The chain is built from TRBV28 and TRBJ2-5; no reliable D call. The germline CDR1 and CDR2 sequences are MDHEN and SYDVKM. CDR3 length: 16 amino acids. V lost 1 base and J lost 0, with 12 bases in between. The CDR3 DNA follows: TGTGCCAGCAGTTTATCAGCGCTCCTTTACCAAGAGACCCAGTACTTC. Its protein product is CASSLSALLYQETQYF.

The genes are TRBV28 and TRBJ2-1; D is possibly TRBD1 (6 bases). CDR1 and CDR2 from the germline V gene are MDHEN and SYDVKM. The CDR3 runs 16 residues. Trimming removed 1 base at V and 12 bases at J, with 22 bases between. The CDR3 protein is CASSLLGGVERVRQFF. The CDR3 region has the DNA TGTGCCAGCAGTTTATTAGGGGGAGTAGAAAGGGTCAGGCAGTTCTTC.

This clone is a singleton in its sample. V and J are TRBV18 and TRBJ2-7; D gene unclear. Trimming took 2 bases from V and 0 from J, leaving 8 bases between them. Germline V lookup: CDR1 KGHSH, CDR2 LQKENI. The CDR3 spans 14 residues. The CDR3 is CASSPSPSSYEQYF. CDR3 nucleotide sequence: TGTGCCAGCTCACCAAGTCCGAGCTCCTACGAGCAGTACTTC.

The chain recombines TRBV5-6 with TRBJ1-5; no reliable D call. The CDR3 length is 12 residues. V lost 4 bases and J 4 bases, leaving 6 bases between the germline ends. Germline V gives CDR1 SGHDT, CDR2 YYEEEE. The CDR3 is CASSVQNQPQHF. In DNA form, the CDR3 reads TGTGCCAGCAGCGTACAGAATCAGCCCCAGCATTTT.

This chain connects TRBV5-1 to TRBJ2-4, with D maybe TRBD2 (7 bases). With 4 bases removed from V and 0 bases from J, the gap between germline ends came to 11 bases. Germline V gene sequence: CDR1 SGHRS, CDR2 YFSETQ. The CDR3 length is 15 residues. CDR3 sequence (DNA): TGCGCCAGCAGCCCCGGGGGGCTAGCCAAAAACATTCAGTACTTC. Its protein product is CASSPGGLAKNIQYF.

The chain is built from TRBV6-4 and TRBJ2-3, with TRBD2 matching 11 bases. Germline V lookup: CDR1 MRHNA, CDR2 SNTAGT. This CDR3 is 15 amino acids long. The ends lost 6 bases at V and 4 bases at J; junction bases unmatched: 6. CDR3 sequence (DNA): TGTGCCAGCAGCTTAGCGGGAGGGCTCTCAGATACGCAGTATTTT. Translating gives CASSLAGGLSDTQYF.

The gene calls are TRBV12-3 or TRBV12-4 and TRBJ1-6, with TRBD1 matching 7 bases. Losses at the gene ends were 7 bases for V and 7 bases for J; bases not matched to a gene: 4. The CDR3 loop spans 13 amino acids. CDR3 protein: CASTHRGNSPLHF. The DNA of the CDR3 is TGTGCCAGCACCCACAGGGGCAATTCACCCCTCCACTTT.

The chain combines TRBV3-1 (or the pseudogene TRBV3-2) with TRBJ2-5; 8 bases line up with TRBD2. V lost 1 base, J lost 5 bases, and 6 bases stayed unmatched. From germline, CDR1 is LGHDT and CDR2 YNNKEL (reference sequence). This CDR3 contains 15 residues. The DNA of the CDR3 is TGTGCCAGCAGCCAAGTACGGGGGGGTCGTGAGACCCAGTACTTC. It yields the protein CASSQVRGGRETQYF.